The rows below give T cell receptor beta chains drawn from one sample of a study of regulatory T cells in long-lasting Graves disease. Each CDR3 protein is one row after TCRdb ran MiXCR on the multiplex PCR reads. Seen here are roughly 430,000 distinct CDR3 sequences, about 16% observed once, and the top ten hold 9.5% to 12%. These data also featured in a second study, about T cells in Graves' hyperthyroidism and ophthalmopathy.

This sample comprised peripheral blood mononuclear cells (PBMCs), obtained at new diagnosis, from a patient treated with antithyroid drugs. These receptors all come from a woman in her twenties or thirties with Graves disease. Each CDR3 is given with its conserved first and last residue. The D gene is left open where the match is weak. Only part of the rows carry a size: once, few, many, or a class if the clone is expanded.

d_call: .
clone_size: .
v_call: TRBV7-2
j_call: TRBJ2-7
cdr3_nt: TGTGCCAGCAGCACTAACAGGGCCACCGGCCTCGAGCAGTACTTC
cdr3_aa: CASSTNRATGLEQYF

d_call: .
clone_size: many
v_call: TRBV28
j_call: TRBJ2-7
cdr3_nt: TGTGCCAGCAGTTCAGGGGTATTCTTCTACGAGCAGTACTTC
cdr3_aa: CASSSGVFFYEQYF

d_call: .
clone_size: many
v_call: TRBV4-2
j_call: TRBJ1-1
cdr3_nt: TGTGCCAGCAGCCAAGCCCGAAACACTGAAGCTTTCTTT
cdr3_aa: CASSQARNTEAFF

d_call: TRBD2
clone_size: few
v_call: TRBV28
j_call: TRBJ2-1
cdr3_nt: TGTGCCAGCGAGAGCGGGAGGGCCTACAATGAGCAGTTCTTC
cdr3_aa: CASESGRAYNEQFF

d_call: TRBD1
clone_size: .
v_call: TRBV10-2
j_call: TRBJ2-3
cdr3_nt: TGCGCCAGCAGTAAGGGGGCGATTATAGATACGCAGTATTTT
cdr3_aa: CASSKGAIIDTQYF

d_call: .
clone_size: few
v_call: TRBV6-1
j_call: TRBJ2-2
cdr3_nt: TGTGCCAGTGTTTTGGGCCCGAGGACCGGGGAGCTGTTTTTT
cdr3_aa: CASVLGPRTGELFF

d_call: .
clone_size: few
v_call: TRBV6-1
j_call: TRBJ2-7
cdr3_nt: TGTGCCAGCAGCCTCTCTATCCATTACGAGCAGTACTTC
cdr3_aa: CASSLSIHYEQYF

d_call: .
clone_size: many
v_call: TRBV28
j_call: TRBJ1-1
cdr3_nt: TGTGCCAGCAGTCCCTCTTGGGCCGTAACTGAAGCTTTCTTT
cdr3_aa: CASSPSWAVTEAFF

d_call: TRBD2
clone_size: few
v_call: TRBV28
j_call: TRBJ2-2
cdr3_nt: TGTGCCAGCAGTCGCGGGGGGGGCAACACCGGGGAGCTGTTTTTT
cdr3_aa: CASSRGGGNTGELFF

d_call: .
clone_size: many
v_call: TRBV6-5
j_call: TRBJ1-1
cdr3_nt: TGTGCCAGCAGTTACTCGCCCGCAGGGGCGAACACTGAAGCTTTCTTT
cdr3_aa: CASSYSPAGANTEAFF

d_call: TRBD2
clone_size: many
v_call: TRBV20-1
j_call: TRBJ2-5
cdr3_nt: TGCAGTGCTCGCCCGACTAGCGGGATTGGGGAGACCCAGTACTTC
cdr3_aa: CSARPTSGIGETQYF

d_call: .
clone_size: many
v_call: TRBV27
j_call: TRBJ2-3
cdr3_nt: TGTGCCAGCAGTTTCGAGCGGGTGGCAGATACGCAGTATTTT
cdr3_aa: CASSFERVADTQYF

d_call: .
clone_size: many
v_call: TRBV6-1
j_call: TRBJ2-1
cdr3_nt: TGTGCCAGCAGTGAAGCAAGATGGGGGGCGTCCTACAATGAGCAGTTCTTC
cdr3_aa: CASSEARWGASYNEQFF

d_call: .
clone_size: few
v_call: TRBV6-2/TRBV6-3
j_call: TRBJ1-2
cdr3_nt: TGTGCCAGCAGTTACTCACAGACAGCCTCTAACTATGGCTACACCTTC
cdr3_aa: CASSYSQTASNYGYTF

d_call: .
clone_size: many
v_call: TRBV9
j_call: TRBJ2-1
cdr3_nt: TGTGCCAGCAGCGTAGGCCTTGAGCAGTTCTTC
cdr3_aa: CASSVGLEQFF

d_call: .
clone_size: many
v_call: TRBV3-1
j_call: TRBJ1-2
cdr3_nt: TGTGCCAGCAGCCAAGGGGATGCGGGGTACACCTTC
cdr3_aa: CASSQGDAGYTF

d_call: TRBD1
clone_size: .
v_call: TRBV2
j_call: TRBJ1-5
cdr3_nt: TGTGCCAGCAGTTTATCCGGGACAGGGGGTAATAATCAGCCCCAGCATTTT
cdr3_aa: CASSLSGTGGNNQPQHF

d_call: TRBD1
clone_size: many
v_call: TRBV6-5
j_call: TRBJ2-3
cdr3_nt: TGTGCCAGCAGTTACGCGACAGGGGGCGCAGATACGCAGTATTTT
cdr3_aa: CASSYATGGADTQYF

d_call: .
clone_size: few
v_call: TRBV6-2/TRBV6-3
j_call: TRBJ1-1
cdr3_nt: TGTGCCAGCAGTTACAATGGCTACAGATTGAACACTGAAGCTTTCTTT
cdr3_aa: CASSYNGYRLNTEAFF

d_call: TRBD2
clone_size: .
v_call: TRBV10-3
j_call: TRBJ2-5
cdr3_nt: TGTGCCATCAGTGAGATTAGCGGGGGGATCCAAGAGACCCAGTACTTC
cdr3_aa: CAISEISGGIQETQYF

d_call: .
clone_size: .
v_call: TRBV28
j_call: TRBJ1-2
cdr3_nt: TGTGCCAGCACCCCGGCGGTTCTGGACTATGGCTACACCTTC
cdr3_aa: CASTPAVLDYGYTF

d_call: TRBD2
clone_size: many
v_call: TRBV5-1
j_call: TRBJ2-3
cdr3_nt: TGCGCCAGCAGCGCCGAACGGGAGGGTACAGATACGCAGTATTTT
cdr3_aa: CASSAEREGTDTQYF

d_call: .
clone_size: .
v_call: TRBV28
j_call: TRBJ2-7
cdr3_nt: TGTGCCAGCAGTCTTCCTTCCGAGCCCGGGACTCTCTCCTACGAGCAGTACTTC
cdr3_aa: CASSLPSEPGTLSYEQYF

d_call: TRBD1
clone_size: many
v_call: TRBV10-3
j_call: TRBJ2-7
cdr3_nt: TGTGCCATCAGTGAGTCTAGAGGGGGCGCCGAGCAGTACTTC
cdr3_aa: CAISESRGGAEQYF

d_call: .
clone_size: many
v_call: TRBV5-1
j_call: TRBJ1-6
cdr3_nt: TGCGCCAGCAGCTTAAGGACAGCGAATTCACCCCTCCACTTT
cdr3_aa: CASSLRTANSPLHF

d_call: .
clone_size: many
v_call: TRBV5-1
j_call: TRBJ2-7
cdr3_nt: TGCGCCAGCAGCCAAGGGACACGGGACGGCGAGCAGTACTTC
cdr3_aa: CASSQGTRDGEQYF

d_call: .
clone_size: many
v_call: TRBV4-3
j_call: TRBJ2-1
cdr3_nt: TGCGCCAGCAGCCAAGATAGTTCACAGCCCCACGGGCAGTTCTTC
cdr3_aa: CASSQDSSQPHGQFF

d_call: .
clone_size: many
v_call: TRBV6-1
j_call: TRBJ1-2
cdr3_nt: TGTGCCAGCAGAAATGCTGGCGTCTATGGCTACACCTTC
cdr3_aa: CASRNAGVYGYTF

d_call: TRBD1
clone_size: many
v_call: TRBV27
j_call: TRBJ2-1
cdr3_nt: TGTGCCAGCAGGGGACAGAGAAACTCCTACAATGAGCAGTTCTTC
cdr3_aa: CASRGQRNSYNEQFF

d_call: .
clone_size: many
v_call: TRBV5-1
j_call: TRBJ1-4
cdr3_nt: TGTGCCAGCAGCTTGGGAGGGTATGGTGAAAAACTGTTTTTT
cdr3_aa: CASSLGGYGEKLFF

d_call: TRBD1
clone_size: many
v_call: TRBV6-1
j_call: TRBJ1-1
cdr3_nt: TGTGCCAGCAGAGATAACAGGGGGGATACTGAAGCTTTCTTT
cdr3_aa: CASRDNRGDTEAFF

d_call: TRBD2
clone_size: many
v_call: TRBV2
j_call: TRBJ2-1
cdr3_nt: TGTGCCAGCAGTCAGGAGACTAGCGGGAGTAATGAGCAGTTCTTC
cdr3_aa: CASSQETSGSNEQFF

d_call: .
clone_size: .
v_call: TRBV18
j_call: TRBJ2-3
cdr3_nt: TGTGCCAGCTCACCACCGCTGGGGAGAAACACAGATACGCAGTATTTT
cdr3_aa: CASSPPLGRNTDTQYF

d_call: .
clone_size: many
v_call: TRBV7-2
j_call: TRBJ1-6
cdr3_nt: TGTGCCAGCAGCTTCTTTGATTCACCCCTCCACTTT
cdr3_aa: CASSFFDSPLHF

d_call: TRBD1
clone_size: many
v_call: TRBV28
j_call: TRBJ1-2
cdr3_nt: TGTGCCATCGATAAAAGACAGGGAGGAGGCTACACCTTC
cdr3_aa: CAIDKRQGGGYTF

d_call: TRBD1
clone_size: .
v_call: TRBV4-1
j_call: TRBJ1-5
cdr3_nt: TGCGCCAGCAGCCGGGCCACAGGGGGCAATCAGCCCCAGCATTTT
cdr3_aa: CASSRATGGNQPQHF

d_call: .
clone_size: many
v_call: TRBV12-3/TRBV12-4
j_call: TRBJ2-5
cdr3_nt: TGTGCCAGCAGTTTCGGCGGACTCCAACAAGAGACCCAGTACTTC
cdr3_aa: CASSFGGLQQETQYF

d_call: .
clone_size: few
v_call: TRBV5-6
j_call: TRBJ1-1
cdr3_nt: TGTGCCAGCAGCTTGGCATACGGAACACTTCCAGTTTTCTTT
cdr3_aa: CASSLAYGTLPVFF

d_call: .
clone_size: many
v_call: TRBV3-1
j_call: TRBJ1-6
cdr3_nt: TGTGCCAGCAGCCAAGCAAGGGGACCCCTCCACTTT
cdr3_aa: CASSQARGPLHF

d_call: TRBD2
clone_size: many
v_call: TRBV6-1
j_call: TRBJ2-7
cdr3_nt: TGTGCCAGCAGAATAGCGGGAGGAAACGAGCAGTACTTC
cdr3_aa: CASRIAGGNEQYF

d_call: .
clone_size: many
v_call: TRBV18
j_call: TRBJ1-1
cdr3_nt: TGTGCCAGCTCCTTAGACAACCTCATGAACACTGAAGCTTTCTTT
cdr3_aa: CASSLDNLMNTEAFF

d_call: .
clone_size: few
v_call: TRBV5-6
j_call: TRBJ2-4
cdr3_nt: TGTGCCAGCAGTCCCAGAGATAAATTC
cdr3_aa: CASSPRDKF

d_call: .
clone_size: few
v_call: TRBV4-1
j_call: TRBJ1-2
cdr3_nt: TGCGCCAGCAGCCAAGATGGTGGAGGCAGCGATGGCTACACCTTC
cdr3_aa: CASSQDGGGSDGYTF

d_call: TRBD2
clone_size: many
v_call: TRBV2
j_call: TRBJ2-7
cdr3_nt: TGTGCCAGCAGGCCCGGGACTAGCGAGGAGCAGTACTTC
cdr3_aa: CASRPGTSEEQYF

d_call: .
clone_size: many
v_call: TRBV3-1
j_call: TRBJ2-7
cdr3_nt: TGTGCCAGCAGCCACGGAACCTACGAGCAGTACTTC
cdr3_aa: CASSHGTYEQYF

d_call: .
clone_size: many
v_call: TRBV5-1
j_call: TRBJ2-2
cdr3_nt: TGCGCCAGCAGCTTGGCCCGGGTCGGGGAGCTGTTTTTT
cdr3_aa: CASSLARVGELFF